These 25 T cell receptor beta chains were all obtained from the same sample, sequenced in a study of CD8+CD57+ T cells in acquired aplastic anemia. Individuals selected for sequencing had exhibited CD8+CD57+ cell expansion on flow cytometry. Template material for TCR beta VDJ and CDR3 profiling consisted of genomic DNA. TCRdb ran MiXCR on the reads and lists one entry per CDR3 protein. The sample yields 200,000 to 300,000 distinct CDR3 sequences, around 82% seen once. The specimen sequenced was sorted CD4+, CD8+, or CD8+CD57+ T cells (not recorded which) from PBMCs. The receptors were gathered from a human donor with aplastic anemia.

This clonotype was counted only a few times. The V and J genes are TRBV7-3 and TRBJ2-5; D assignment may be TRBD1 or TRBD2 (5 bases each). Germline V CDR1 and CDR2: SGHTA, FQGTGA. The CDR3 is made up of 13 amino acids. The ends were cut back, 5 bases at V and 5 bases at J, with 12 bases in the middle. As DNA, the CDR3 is TGTGCCAGCAGCCAATTGGGGGATGAGACCCAGTACTTC. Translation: CASSQLGDETQYF.

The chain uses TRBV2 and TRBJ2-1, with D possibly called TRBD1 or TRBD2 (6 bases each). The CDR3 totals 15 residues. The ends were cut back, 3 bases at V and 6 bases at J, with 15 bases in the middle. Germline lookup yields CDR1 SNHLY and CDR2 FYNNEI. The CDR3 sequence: CASSDFGGVGNEQFF. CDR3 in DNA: TGTGCCAGCAGTGATTTCGGGGGCGTAGGCAATGAGCAGTTCTTC.

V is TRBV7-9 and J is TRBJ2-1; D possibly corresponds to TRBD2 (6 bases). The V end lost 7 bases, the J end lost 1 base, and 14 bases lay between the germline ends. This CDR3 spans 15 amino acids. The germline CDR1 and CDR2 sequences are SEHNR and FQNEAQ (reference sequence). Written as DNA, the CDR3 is TGTGCCAGCACCCTAGCGAGGGGATCCTACAATGAGCAGTTCTTC. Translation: CASTLARGSYNEQFF.

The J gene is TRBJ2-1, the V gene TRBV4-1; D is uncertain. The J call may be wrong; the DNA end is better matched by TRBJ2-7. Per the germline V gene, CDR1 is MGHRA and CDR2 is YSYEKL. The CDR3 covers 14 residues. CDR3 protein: CASSRSSSSGEQYF. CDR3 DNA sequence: TGCGCCAGCAGCCGGTCCTCGTCTTCAGGTGAGCAGTACTTC.

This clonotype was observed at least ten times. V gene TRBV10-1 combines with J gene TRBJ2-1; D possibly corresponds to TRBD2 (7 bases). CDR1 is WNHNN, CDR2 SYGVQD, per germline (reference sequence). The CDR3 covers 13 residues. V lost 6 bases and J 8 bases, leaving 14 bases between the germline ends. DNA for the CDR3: TGCGCCAGCAGGGGCGGGGGCGGGGATGAGCAGTTCTTC. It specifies CASRGGGGDEQFF.

CDR3 nucleotides: TGTGCCAGCAGCTTTCTGGGGGGCGGGAACAGTGATGCTTTCTTT. Its translation is CASSFLGGGNSDAFF. The chain is built from TRBV7-9 and TRBJ1-1, with a possible D match to TRBD1 (6 bases). The CDR3 length is 15 residues. CDR1 is SEHNR and CDR2 is FQNEAQ in the germline V gene (reference sequence). The ends were cut back, 3 bases at V and 11 bases at J, with 22 bases in the middle.

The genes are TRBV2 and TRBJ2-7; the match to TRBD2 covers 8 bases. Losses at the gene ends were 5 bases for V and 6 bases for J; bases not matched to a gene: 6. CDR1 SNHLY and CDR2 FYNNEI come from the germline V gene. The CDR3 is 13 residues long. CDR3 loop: CASSTGRAFEQYF. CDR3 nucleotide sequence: TGTGCCAGCAGTACCGGGAGGGCCTTCGAGCAGTACTTC.

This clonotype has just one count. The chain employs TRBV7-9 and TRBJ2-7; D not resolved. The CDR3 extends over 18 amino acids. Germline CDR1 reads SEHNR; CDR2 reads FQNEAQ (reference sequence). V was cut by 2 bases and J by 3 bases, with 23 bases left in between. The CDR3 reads CASSLQRREAALYYEQYV. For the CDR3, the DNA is TGTGCCAGCAGCTTACAGCGAAGGGAAGCAGCCCTGTACTACGAGCAGTACGTC.

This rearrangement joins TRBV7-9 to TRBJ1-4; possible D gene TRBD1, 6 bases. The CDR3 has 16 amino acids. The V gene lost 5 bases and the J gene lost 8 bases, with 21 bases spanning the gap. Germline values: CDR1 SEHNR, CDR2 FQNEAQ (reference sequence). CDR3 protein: CASSPADRTLNEKLFF. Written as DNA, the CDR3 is TGTGCCAGCAGCCCAGCCGACAGGACCCTTAACGAAAAACTGTTTTTT.

The CDR3 loop is CATGDGGLAYEQYF. The CDR3 DNA is TGTGCCACCGGCGACGGGGGCCTAGCCTACGAGCAGTACTTC. The chain couples TRBV2 to TRBJ2-7; the D gene could be TRBD1 or TRBD2 (6 bases each). Trimming left V 10 bases short and J 2 bases short, with 18 bases between. The CDR3 has 14 amino acids. Looked up from germline, CDR1 is SNHLY and CDR2 is FYNNEI.

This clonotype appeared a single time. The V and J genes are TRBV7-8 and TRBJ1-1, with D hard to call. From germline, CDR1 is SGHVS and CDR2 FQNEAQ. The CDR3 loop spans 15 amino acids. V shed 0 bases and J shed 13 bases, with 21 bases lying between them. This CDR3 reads CASSLAPTDTPDFFF. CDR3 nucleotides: TGTGCCAGCAGCTTAGCCCCCACAGATACGCCGGATTTTTTCTTT. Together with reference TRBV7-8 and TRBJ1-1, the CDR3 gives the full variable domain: GAGVSQSPRYKVAKRGQDVALRCDPISGHVSLFWYQQALGQGPEFLTYFQNEAQLDKSGLPSDRFFAERPEGSVSTLKIQRTQQEDSAVYLCASSLAPTDTPDFFFGQGTRLTVV.

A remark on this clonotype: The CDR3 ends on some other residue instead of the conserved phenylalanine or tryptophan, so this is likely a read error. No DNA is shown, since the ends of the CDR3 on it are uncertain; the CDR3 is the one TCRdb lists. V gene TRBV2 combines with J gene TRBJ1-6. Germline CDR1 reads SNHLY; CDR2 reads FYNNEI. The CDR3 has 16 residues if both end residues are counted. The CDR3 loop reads CASSLAGGPDTPPFHS.

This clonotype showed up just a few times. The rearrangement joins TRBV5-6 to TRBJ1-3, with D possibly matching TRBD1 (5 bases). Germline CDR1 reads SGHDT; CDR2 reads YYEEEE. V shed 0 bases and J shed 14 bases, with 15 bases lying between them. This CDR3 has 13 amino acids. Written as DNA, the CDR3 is TGTGCCAGCAGCTTGGAGAGGGACGGGCTCGTATATTTT. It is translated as CASSLERDGLVYF.

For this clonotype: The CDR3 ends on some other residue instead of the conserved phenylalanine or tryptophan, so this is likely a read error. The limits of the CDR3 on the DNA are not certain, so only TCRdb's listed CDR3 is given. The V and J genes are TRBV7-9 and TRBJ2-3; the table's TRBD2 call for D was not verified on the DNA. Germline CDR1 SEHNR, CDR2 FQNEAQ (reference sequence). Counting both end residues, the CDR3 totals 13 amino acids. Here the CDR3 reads CASGVVPGDLQFG.

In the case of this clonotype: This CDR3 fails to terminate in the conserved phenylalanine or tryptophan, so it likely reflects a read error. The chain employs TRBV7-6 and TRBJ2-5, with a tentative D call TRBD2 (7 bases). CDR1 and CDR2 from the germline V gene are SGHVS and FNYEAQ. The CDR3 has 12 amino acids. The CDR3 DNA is TGTGCCGGTCTTGGGGGGGCGGAGACGCAGTACCTC. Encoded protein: CAGLGGAETQYL.

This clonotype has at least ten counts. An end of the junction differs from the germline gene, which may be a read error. The CDR3 DNA follows: TGTGCCAGCAGCATAGCGGGCGGGCACGATACCCAGTACTTC. It is translated as CASSIAGGHDTQYF. The V call is TRBV7-8, the J call TRBJ2-5; TRBD2 matches 7 bases. CDR3 length equals 14 residues. Germline V gives CDR1 SGHVS, CDR2 FQNEAQ.

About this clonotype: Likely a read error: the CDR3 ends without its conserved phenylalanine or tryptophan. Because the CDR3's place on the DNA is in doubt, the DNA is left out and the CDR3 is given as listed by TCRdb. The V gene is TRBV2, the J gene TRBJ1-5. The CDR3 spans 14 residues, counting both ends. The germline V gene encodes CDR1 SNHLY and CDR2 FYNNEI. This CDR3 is CASGDACSNQPQFG.

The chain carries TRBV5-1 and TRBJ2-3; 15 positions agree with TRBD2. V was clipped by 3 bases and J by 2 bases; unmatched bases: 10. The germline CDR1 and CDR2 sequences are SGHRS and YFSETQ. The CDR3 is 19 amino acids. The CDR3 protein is CASSSGTSGGPSPTDTQYF. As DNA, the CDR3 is TGCGCCAGCAGCTCTGGGACTAGCGGGGGGCCCTCCCCCACAGATACGCAGTATTTT.

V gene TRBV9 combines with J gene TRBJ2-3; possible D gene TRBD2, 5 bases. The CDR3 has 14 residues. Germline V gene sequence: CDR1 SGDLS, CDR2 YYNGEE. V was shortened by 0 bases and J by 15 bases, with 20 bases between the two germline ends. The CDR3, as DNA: TGTGCCAGCAGCGTAGCTGGGAGCATCCAGTACTTCTATTTT. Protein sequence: CASSVAGSIQYFYF.

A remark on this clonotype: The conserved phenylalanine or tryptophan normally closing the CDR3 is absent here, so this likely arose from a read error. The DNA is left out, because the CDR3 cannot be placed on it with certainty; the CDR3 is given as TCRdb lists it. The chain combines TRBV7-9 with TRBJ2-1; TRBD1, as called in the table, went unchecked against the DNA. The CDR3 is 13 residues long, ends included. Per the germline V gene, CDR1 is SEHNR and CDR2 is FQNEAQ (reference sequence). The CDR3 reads CASSLLGSYGANV.

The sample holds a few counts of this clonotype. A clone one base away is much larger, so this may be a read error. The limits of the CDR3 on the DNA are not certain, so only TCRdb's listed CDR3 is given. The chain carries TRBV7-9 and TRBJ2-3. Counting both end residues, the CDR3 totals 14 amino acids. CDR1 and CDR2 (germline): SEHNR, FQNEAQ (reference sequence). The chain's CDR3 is CASSAVAETQYFEF.

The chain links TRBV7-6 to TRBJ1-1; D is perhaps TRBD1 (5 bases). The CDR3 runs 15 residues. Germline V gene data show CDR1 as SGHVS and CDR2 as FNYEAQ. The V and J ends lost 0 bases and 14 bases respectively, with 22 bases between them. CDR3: CASSLALPGNSHLFF. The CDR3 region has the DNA TGTGCCAGCAGCTTAGCGTTGCCAGGGAATTCACACCTCTTCTTT.

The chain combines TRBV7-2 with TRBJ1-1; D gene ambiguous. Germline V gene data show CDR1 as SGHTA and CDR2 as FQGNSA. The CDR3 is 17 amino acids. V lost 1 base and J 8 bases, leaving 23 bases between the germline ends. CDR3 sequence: CASSLGEGVTDTQEAFF. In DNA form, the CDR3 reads TGTGCCAGCAGCTTAGGTGAGGGCGTCACAGATACGCAGGAAGCTTTCTTT.

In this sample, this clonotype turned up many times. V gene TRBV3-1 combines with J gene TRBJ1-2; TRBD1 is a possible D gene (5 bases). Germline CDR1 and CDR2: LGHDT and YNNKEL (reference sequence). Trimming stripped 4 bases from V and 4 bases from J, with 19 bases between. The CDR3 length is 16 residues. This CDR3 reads CASSPSRGGGGYGYTF. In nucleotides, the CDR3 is TGTGCCAGCAGCCCATCTCGCGGAGGCGGGGGCTATGGCTACACCTTC.

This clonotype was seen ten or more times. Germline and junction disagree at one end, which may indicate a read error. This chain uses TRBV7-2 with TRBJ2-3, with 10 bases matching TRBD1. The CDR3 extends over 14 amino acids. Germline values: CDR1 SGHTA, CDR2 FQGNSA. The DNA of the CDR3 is TGTGCCAGCAGCTTGACAGGGGGCGCCGACTATGGCTACTTT. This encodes CASSLTGGADYGYF.